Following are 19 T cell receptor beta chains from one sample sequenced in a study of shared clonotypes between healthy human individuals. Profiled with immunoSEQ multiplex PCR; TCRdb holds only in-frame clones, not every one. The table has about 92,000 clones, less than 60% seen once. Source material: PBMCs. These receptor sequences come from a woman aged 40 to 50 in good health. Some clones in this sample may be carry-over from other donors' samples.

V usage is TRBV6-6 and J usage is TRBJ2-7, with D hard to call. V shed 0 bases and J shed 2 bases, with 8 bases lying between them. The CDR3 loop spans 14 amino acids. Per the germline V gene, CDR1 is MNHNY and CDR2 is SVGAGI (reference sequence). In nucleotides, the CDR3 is TGTGCCAGCAGTTACTCTGATACAGCCTACGAGCAGTACTTC. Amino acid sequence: CASSYSDTAYEQYF.

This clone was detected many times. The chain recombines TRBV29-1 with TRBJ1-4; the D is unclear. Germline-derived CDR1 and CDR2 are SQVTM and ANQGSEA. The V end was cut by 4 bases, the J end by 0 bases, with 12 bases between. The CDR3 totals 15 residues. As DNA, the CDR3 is TGCAGCGTTGTTTGGGGTTTTGCAACTAATGAAAAACTGTTTTTT. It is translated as CSVVWGFATNEKLFF.

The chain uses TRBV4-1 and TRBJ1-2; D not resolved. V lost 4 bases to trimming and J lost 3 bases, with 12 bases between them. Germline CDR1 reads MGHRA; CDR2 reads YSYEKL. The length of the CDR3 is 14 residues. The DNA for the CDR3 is TGCGCCAGCAGCCCAGCGGGGTCCTACTATGGCTACACCTTC. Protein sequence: CASSPAGSYYGYTF.

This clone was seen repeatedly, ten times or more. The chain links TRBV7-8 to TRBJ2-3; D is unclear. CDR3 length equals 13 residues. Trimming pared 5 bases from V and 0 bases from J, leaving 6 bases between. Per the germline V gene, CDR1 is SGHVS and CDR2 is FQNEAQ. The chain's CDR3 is CASSPSSTDTQYF. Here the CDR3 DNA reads TGTGCCAGCAGCCCATCTAGCACAGATACGCAGTATTTT.

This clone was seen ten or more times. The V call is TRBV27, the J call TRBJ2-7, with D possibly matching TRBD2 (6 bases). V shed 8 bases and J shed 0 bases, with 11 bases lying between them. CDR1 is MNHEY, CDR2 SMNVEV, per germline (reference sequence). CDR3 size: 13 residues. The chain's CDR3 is CASGRGISYEQYF. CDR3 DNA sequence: TGTGCCAGCGGACGGGGGATCTCCTACGAGCAGTACTTC.

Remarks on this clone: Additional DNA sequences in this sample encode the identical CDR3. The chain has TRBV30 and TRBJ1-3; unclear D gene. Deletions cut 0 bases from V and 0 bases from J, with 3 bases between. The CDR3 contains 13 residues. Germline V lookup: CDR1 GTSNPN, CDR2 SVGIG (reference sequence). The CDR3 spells CAWSVVSGNTIYF. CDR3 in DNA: TGTGCCTGGAGTGTGGTCTCTGGAAACACCATATATTTT. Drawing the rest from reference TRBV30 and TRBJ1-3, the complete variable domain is SQTIHQWPATLVQPVGSPLSLECTVEGTSNPNLYWYRQAAGRGLQLLFYSVGIGQISSEVPQNLSASRPQDRQFILSSKKLLLSDSGFYLCAWSVVSGNTIYFGEGSWLTVV.

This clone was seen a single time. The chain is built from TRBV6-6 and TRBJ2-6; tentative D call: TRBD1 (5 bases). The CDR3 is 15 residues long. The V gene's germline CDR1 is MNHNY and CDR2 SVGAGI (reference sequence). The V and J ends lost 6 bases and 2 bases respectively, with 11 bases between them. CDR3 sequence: CASSRVHPGANVLTF. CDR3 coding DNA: TGTGCCAGCAGCAGGGTTCACCCTGGGGCCAACGTCCTGACTTTC.

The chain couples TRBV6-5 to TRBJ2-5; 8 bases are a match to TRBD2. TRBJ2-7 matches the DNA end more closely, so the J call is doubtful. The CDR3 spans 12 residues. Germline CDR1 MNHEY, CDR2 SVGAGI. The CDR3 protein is CAASGRGLEQYF. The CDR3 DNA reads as TGTGCCGCCAGCGGGAGAGGCCTCGAGCAGTACTTC.

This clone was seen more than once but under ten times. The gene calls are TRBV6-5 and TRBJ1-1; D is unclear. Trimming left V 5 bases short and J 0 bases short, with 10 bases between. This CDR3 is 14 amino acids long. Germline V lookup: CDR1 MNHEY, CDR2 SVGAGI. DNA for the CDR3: TGTGCCAGCAGTAGTGGCGCTCTGAACACTGAAGCTTTCTTT. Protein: CASSSGALNTEAFF.

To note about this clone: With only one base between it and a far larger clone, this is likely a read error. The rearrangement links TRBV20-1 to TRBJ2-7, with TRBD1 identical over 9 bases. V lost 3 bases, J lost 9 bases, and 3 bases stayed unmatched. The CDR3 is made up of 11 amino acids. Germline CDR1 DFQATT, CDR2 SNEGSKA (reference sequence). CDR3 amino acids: CSASRQGGQYF. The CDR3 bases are TGCAGTGCTAGCCGACAGGGGGGGCAGTACTTC.

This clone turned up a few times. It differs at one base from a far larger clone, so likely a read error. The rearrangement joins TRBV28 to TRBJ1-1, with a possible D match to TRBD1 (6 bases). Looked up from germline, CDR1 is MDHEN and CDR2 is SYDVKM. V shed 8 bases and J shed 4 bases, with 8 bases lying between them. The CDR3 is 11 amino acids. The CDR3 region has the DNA TGTGCCAGCCGGGGGGCCACTGAAGCTTTCTTT. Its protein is CASRGATEAFF. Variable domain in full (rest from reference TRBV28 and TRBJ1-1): DVKVTQSSRYLVKRTGEKVFLECVQDMDHENMFWYRQDPGLGLRLIYFSYDVKMKEKGDIPEGYSVSREKKERFSLILESASTNQTSMYLCASRGATEAFFGQGTRLTVV.

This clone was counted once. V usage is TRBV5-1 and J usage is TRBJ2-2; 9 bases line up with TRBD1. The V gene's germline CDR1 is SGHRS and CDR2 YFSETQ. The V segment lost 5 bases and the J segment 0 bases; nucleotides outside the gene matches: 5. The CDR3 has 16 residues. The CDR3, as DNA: TGCGCCAGCAGGTCACAGGGGGCGCCGAACACCGGGGAGCTGTTTTTT. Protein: CASRSQGAPNTGELFF.

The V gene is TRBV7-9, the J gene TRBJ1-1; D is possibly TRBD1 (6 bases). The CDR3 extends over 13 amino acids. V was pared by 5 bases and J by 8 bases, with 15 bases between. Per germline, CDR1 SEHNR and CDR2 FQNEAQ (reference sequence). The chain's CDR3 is CASSPGGGREAFF. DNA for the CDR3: TGTGCCAGCAGCCCTGGGGGGGGGCGGGAAGCTTTCTTT.

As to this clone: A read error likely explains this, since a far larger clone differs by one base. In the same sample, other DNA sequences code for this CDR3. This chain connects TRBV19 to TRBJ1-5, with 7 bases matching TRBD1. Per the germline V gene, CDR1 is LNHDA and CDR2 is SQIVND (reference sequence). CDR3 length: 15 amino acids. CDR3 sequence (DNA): TGTGCCAGTACCGATACGGGCAGGGGGTATCAGCCCCAGCACTTT. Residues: CASTDTGRGYQPQHF. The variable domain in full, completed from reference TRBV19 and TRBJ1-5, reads DGGITQSPKYLFRKEGQNVTLSCEQNLNHDAMYWYRQDPGQGLRLIYYSQIVNDFQKGDIAEGYSVSREKKESFPLTVTSAQKNPTAFYLCASTDTGRGYQPQHFGDGTRLSIL.

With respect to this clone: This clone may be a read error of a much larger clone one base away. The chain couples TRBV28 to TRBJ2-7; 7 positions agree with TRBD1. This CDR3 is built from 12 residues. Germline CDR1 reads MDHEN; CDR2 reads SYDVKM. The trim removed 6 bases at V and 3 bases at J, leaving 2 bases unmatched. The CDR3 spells CASRGQNYEQYF. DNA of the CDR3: TGTGCCAGCAGGGGACAGAACTACGAGCAGTACTTC.

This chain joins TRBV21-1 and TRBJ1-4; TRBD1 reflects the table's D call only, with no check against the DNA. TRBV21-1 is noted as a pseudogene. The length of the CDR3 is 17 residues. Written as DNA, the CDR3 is TGTGCCAGCAGCCGCCGGGGACAGGGGAATGAGAATGAAAAACTGTTTTTT. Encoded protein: CASSRRGQGNENEKLFF.

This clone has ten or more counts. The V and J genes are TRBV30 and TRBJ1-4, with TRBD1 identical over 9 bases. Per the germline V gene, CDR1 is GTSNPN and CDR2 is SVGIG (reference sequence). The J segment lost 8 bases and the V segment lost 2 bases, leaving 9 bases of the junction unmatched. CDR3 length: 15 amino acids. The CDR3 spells CAWSLKMGQGEKLFF. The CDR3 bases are TGTGCCTGGAGTTTAAAGATGGGACAGGGAGAAAAACTGTTTTTT. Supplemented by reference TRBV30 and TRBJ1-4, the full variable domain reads SQTIHQWPATLVQPVGSPLSLECTVEGTSNPNLYWYRQAAGRGLQLLFYSVGIGQISSEVPQNLSASRPQDRQFILSSKKLLLSDSGFYLCAWSLKMGQGEKLFFGSGTQLSVL.

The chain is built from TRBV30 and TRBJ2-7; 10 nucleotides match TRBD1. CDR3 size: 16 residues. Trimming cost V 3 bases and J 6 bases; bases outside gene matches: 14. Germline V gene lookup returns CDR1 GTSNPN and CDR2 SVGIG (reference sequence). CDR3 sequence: CAWRVGYGTGDSEQYF. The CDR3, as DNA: TGTGCCTGGAGGGTGGGCTACGGGACAGGGGATTCCGAGCAGTACTTC. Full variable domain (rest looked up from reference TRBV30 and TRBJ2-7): SQTIHQWPATLVQPVGSPLSLECTVEGTSNPNLYWYRQAAGRGLQLLFYSVGIGQISSEVPQNLSASRPQDRQFILSSKKLLLSDSGFYLCAWRVGYGTGDSEQYFGPGTRLTVT.

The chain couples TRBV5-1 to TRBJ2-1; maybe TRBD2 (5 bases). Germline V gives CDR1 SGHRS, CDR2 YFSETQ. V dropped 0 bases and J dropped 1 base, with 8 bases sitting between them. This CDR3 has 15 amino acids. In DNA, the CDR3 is TGCGCCAGCAGCTTGGCGTCGGGGTCCTACAATGAGCAGTTCTTC. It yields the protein CASSLASGSYNEQFF.